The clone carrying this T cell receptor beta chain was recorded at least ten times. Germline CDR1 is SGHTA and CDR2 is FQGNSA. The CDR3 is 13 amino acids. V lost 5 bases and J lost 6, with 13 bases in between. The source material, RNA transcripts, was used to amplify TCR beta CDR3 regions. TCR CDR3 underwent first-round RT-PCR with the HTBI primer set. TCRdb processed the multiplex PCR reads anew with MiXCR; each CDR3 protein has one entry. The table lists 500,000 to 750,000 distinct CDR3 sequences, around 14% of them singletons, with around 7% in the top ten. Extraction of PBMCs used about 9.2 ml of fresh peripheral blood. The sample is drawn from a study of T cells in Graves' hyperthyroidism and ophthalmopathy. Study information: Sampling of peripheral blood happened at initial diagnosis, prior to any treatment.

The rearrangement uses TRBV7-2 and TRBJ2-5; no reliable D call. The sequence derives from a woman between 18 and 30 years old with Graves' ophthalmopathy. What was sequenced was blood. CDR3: CASSPGWEQTQYF. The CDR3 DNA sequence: TGTGCCAGCAGCCCCGGGTGGGAACAGACCCAGTACTTC.